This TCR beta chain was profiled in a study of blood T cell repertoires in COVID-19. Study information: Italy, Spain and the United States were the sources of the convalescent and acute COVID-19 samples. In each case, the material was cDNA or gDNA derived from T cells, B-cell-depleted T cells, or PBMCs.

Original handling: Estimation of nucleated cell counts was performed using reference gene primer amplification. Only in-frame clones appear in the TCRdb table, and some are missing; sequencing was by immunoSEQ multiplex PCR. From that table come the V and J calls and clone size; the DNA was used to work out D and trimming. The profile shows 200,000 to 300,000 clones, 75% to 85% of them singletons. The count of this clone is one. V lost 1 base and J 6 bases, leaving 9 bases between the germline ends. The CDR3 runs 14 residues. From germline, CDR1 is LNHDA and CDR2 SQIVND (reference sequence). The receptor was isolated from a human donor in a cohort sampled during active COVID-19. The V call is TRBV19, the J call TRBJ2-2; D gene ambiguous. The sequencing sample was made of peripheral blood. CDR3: CASSIVVGAGELFF. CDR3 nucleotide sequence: TGTGCCAGTAGTATAGTAGTCGGTGCCGGGGAGCTGTTTTTT.